One and the same sample provided the 10 T cell receptor beta chains below, sequenced in a study of blood T cell repertoires in COVID-19. Assay used: immunoSEQ multiplex PCR; TCRdb lists only in-frame clones, some missing. The data contain approximately 170,000 clones, roughly 90% of them singletons. The sequenced sample was peripheral blood. These receptors were collected from a woman aged 60-75 years with COVID-19, enrolled during active disease.

The rearrangement joins TRBV14 to TRBJ2-3; 13 bases are a match to TRBD2. The V and J ends lost 6 bases and 6 bases, in that order; junction bases with no gene match: 9. This CDR3 has 16 amino acids. Germline V CDR1 and CDR2: SGHDN, FVKESK. The CDR3 nucleotides are TGTGCCAGCAGGCGACTAGCGGGAGGCGGTCTGGATACGCAGTATTTT. As protein: CASRRLAGGGLDTQYF. Complete variable domain (other parts from reference TRBV14 and TRBJ2-3): EAGVTQFPSHSVIEKGQTVTLRCDPISGHDNLYWYRRVMGKEIKFLLHFVKESKQDESGMPNNRFLAERTGGTYSTLKVQPAELEDSGVYFCASRRLAGGGLDTQYFGPGTRLTVL.

The J gene is TRBJ2-3, the V gene TRBV19; TRBD2 aligns across 11 bases. Trimming took 3 bases from V and 2 from J; bases not matched to a gene: 4. There are 16 residues in the CDR3. From germline, CDR1 is LNHDA and CDR2 SQIVND (reference sequence). CDR3 DNA sequence: TGTGCCAGTAGTATGTTAGCGGGAGGGACCACAGATACGCAGTATTTT. Translated: CASSMLAGGTTDTQYF.

The chain links TRBV5-1 to TRBJ2-1; D remains unclear. CDR1 and CDR2 (germline): SGHRS, YFSETQ. The V end was cut by 4 bases, the J end by 0 bases, with 11 bases between. This CDR3 has 15 residues. The CDR3 loop reads CASSPASSSYNEQFF. CDR3 nucleotide sequence: TGCGCCAGCAGCCCGGCCTCTAGCTCCTACAATGAGCAGTTCTTC.

The chain uses TRBV3-1 (or the pseudogene TRBV3-2) and TRBJ2-1; tentative D call: TRBD2 (5 bases). CDR3 length: 18 residues. Trimming removed 7 bases from V and 4 bases from J, with 26 bases in between. CDR1 and CDR2 from the germline V gene are LGHDT and YNNKEL (reference sequence). As DNA, the CDR3 is TGTGCCAGCACTCGACAAGAGGTGGGAGCGGCTCAATACAATGAGCAGTTCTTC. Protein sequence: CASTRQEVGAAQYNEQFF.

This chain links TRBV11-3 with TRBJ1-2, with a possible D match to TRBD1 (5 bases). This CDR3 is 15 amino acids long. Germline V gene data show CDR1 as SGHNT and CDR2 as YENEEA. The V end was cut by 5 bases, the J end by 4 bases, with 17 bases between. CDR3 residues: CASSPGAGVPYGYTF. CDR3 DNA sequence: TGTGCCAGCAGCCCCGGGGCGGGGGTTCCCTATGGCTACACCTTC.

This sequence joins TRBV19 and TRBJ2-1, with a possible D match to TRBD1 (6 bases). This CDR3 has 14 residues. The V end was cut by 2 bases, the J end by 6 bases, with 11 bases between. In germline, CDR1 is LNHDA, CDR2 SQIVND (reference sequence). The chain's CDR3 is CASSIITGLNEQFF. CDR3 nucleotides: TGTGCCAGTAGTATAATCACAGGGCTCAATGAGCAGTTCTTC.

Of note for this clone: The same CDR3 is also encoded by other DNA sequences in this sample. This chain connects TRBV30 to TRBJ1-5, with no clear D. Per the germline V gene, CDR1 is GTSNPN and CDR2 is SVGIG (reference sequence). V gave up 3 bases and J gave up 2 bases, with 11 bases separating them. CDR3 length equals 14 residues. CDR3 DNA sequence: TGTGCCTGGAGCCGGGGTGGTGGCAATCAGCCCCAGCATTTT. Protein sequence: CAWSRGGGNQPQHF.

This chain uses TRBV10-3 with TRBJ1-5; 8 positions agree with TRBD1. Germline V CDR1 and CDR2: ENHRY, SYGVKD. V lost 10 bases, J lost 0 bases, and 8 bases stayed unmatched. The CDR3 totals 15 residues. CDR3 protein: CATNEGQDSNQPQHF. DNA of the CDR3: TGTGCCACGAATGAGGGACAGGATAGCAATCAGCCCCAGCATTTT.

This clone occurred a few times. This CDR3 is also generated by other DNA sequences in the sample. The rearrangement joins TRBV19 to TRBJ2-2, with a weak D call TRBD1 (7 bases). This CDR3 spans 14 amino acids. The germline CDR1 and CDR2 sequences are LNHDA and SQIVND (reference sequence). V was trimmed by 7 bases and J by 0 bases, leaving 9 bases between them. The CDR3 DNA reads TGTGCCAGTACCAGGGGGGCGAACACCGGGGAGCTGTTTTTT. Protein sequence: CASTRGANTGELFF. The full variable domain, its missing parts supplied by reference TRBV19 and TRBJ2-2, is DGGITQSPKYLFRKEGQNVTLSCEQNLNHDAMYWYRQDPGQGLRLIYYSQIVNDFQKGDIAEGYSVSREKKESFPLTVTSAQKNPTAFYLCASTRGANTGELFFGEGSRLTVL.

The genes are TRBV3-1 (or the pseudogene TRBV3-2) and TRBJ2-2, with D possibly being TRBD1 (5 bases). Looked up from germline, CDR1 is LGHDT and CDR2 is YNNKEL (reference sequence). The V gene lost 1 base and the J gene lost 3 bases, with 12 bases spanning the gap. The CDR3 length is 16 residues. The CDR3 loop reads CASSQGAGWDTGELFF. The DNA of the CDR3 is TGTGCCAGCAGCCAAGGGGCAGGGTGGGACACCGGGGAGCTGTTTTTT.